This T cell receptor beta chain is drawn from a study of CXCR3-negative and CXCR3-positive naive CD8 T cells. On this clonotype itself: Its antigen is unknown.

Study-level findings and limits: Diversity proved comparably high across both naive subsets and much lower in memory CD8+ cells. Similar TRBV-TRBJ usage characterized naive CXCR3-negative and CXCR3-positive cells; memory cells differed. Comparison of naive cells showed more hydrophobic TRB CDR3s in CXCR3-positive than in CXCR3-negative naive cells. The study inferred TCR strength from TRB CDR3 properties and found comparable surface CD5 between naive subsets.

Naive CD8+ T cells showed a CD45RO-CCR7+CD27+CD95- phenotype. CDR3 size: 15 residues. CDR1 MNHEY and CDR2 SVGAGI come from the germline V gene. 5' RACE with UMI labels generated the TRB cDNA libraries. Reprocessing the 5' RACE reads, TCRdb reports a single entry for every CDR3 protein and omits DNA. Across about 140,000 distinct CDR3 sequences, the top ten clones capture around 0.44% of the sample. The receptor's source is a human donor in good health. Some clones in this sample may be carry-over from other donors' samples. The chain joins TRBV6-5 to TRBJ2-1; TCRdb returns TRBD2, unconfirmable since there is no DNA. The sample comprised naive CXCR3+ CD8+ T cells from blood. The subset denotes: CD45RO-CCR7+CD27+CD95- naive CD8+ T cells expressing CXCR3 (TNR3+). The CDR3 is CASRGAGGNFNEQFF.